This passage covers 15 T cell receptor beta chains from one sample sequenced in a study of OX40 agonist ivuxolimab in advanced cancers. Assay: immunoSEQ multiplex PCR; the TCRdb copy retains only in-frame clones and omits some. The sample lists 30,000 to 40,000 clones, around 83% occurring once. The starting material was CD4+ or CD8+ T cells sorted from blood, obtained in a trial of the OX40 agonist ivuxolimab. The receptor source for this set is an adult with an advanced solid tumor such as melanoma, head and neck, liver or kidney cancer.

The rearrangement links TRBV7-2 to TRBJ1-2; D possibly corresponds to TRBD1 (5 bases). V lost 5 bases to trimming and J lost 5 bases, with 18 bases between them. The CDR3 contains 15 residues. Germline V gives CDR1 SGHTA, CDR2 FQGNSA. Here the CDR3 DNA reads TGTGCCAGCAGCCCTCTGGGACGAGGTATTTATGGCTACACCTTC. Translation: CASSPLGRGIYGYTF.

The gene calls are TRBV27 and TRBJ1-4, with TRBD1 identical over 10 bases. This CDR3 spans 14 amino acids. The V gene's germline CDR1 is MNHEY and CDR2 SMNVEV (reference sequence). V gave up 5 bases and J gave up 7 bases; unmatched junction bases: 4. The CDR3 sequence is CASSLGQGSEKLFF. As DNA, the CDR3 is TGTGCCAGCAGTCTGGGACAGGGGAGTGAAAAACTGTTTTTT.

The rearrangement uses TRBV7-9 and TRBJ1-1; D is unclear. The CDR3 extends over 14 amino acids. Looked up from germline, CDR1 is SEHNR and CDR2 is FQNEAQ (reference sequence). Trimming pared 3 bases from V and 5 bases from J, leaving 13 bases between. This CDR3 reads CASSFISRGTEAFF. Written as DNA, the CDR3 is TGTGCCAGCAGCTTCATCTCAAGAGGGACTGAAGCTTTCTTT. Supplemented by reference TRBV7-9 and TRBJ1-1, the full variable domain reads DTGVSQNPRHKITKRGQNVTFRCDPISEHNRLYWYRQTLGQGPEFLTYFQNEAQLEKSRLLSDRFSAERPKGSFSTLEIQRTEQGDSAMYLCASSFISRGTEAFFGQGTRLTVV.

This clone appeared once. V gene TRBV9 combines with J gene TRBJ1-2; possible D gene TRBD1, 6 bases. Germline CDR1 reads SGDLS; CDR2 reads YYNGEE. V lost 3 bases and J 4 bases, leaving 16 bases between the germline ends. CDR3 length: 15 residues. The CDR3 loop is CASSAPSQGTYGYTF. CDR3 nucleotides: TGTGCCAGCAGCGCCCCCTCACAGGGCACCTATGGCTACACCTTC.

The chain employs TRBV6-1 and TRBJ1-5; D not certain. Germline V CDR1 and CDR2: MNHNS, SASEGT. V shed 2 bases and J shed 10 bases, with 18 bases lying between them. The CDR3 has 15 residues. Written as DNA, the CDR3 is TGTGCCAGCAGTGAATTGGGGTCCGGGGATAACCCCCAGCATTTT. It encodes CASSELGSGDNPQHF.

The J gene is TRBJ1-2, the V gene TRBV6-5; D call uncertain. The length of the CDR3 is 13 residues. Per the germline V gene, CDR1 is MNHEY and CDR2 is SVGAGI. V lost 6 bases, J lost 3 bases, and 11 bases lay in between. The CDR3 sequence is CASRPTAYYGYTF. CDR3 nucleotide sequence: TGTGCCAGCAGGCCCACAGCCTACTATGGCTACACCTTC.

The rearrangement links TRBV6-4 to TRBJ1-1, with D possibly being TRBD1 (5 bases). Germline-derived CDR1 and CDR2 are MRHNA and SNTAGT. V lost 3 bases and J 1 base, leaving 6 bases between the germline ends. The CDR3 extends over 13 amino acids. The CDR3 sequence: CASSEGENTEAFF. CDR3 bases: TGTGCCAGCAGTGAAGGGGAGAACACTGAAGCTTTCTTT.

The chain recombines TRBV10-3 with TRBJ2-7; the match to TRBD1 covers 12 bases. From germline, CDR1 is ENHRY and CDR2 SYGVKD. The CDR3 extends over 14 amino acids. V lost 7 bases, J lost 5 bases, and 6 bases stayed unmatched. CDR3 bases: TGTGCCATCACCCGGGACAGGGGGCTGAACGAGCAGTACTTC. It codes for CAITRDRGLNEQYF.

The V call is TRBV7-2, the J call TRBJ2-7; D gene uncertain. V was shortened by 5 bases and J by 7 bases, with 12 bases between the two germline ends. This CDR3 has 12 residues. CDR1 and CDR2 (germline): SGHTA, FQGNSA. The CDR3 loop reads CASSPMTLEQYF. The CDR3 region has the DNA TGTGCCAGCAGCCCGATGACCCTGGAGCAGTACTTC.

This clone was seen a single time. CDR3 DNA sequence: TGTGCCAGCAGTTCAACTAGCGGGACTAACAATGAGCAGTTCTTC. Its translation: CASSSTSGTNNEQFF. V usage is TRBV7-6 and J usage is TRBJ2-1; 10 bases map to TRBD2. Germline lookup yields CDR1 SGHVS and CDR2 FNYEAQ. Losses at the gene ends were 6 bases for V and 5 bases for J; bases not matched to a gene: 7. The CDR3 totals 15 residues.

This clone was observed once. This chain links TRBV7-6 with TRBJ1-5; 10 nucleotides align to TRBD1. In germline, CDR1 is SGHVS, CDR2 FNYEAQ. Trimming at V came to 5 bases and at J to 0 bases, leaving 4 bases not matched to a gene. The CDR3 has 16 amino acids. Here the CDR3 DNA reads TGTGCCAGCAGCCCGACAGGGGGCTATAGCAATCAGCCCCAGCATTTT. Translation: CASSPTGGYSNQPQHF. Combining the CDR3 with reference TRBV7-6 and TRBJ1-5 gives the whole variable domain GAGVSQSPRYKVTKRGQDVALRCDPISGHVSLYWYRQALGQGPEFLTYFNYEAQQDKSGLPNDRFSAERPEGSISTLTIQRTEQRDSAMYRCASSPTGGYSNQPQHFGDGTRLSIL.

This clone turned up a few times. The CDR3 coding sequence is TGTGCCAGTAGTATTGGGGCAGGGGAGCAGTATTTT. It is translated as CASSIGAGEQYF. The rearrangement uses TRBV19 and TRBJ2-3; maybe TRBD1 (6 bases). The germline gives CDR1 LNHDA, CDR2 SQIVND (reference sequence). Trimming stripped 3 bases from V and 11 bases from J, with 12 bases between. This CDR3 is 12 amino acids long.

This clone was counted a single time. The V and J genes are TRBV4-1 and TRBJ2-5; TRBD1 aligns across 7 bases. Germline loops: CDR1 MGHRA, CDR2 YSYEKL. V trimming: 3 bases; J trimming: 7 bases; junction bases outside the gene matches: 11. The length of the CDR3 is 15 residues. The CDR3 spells CASSHSIQGNPTQYF. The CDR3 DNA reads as TGCGCCAGCAGCCATTCGATACAGGGGAATCCGACCCAGTACTTC.

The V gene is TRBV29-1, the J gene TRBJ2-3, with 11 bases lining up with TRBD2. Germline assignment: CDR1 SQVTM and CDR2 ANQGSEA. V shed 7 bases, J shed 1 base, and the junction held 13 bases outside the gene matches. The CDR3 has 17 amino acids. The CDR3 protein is CSATGTSGRGGTDTQYF. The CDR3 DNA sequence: TGCAGCGCAACCGGGACTAGCGGTAGAGGGGGCACAGATACGCAGTATTTT.

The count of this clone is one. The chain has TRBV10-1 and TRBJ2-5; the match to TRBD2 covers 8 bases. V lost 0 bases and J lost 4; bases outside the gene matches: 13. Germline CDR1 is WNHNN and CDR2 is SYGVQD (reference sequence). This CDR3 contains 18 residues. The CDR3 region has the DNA TGCGCCAGCAGTGAGTCGGCCCCCGAAGCGGGAGCGGTAGAGACCCAGTACTTC. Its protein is CASSESAPEAGAVETQYF.